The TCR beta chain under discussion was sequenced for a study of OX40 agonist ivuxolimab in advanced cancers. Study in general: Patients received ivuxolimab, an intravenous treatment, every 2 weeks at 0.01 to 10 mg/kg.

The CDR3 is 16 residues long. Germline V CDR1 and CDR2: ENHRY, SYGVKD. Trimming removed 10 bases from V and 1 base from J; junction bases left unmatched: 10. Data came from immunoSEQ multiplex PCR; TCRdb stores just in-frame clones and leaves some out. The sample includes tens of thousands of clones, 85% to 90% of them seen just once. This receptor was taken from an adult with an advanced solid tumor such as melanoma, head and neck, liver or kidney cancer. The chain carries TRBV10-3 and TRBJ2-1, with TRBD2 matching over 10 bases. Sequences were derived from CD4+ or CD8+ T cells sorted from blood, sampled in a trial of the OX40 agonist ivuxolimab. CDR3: CATGLAGVISYNEQFF. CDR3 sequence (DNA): TGTGCCACCGGGCTAGCGGGAGTAATATCCTACAATGAGCAGTTCTTC.